The 27 T cell receptor beta chains listed next were all sequenced from one sample in a study of shared clonotypes between healthy human individuals. The assay was immunoSEQ multiplex PCR, and TCRdb's table has in-frame clones only and misses some. The table has about 480,000 clones, 75% to 80% seen once. Sequencing was performed on PBMCs. These receptors all come from a woman aged 40 to 49 in good health. Some clones in this sample may be carry-over from other donors' samples.

The rearrangement links TRBV10-3 to TRBJ1-1, with TRBD1 identical over 8 bases. V dropped 6 bases and J dropped 1; count of bases not matched to a gene: 7. Germline lookup yields CDR1 ENHRY and CDR2 SYGVKD. The CDR3 has 15 residues. CDR3 residues: CAIRKAGQGNTEAFF. The DNA of the CDR3 is TGTGCCATCAGGAAGGCCGGACAGGGGAACACTGAAGCTTTCTTT.

This clone came up a few times. This sequence joins TRBV4-2 and TRBJ1-4, with unresolved D. This CDR3 has 17 residues. Trimming cost V 1 base and J 0 bases, with 12 bases left between them. Germline assignment: CDR1 LGHNA and CDR2 YNFKEQ. CDR3 sequence: CASSQASTLSTNEKLFF. In nucleotides, the CDR3 is TGTGCCAGCAGCCAAGCTAGTACGCTCTCAACTAATGAAAAACTGTTTTTT.

Points on this clone: The sample holds other DNA sequences that translate to the same CDR3. The gene calls are TRBV9 and TRBJ1-1; weak D call: TRBD1 (6 bases). This CDR3 has 13 residues. Deletions cut 3 bases from V and 3 bases from J, with 9 bases between. CDR1 and CDR2 (germline): SGDLS, YYNGEE. CDR3 sequence: CASSEGGDTEAFF. In nucleotides, the CDR3 is TGTGCCAGCAGCGAAGGGGGGGACACTGAAGCTTTCTTT.

The V and J genes are TRBV14 and TRBJ1-2; D gene ambiguous. Between the trimmed V and J ends, which lost 4 bases and 5 bases, there was a span of 8 bases. The CDR3 runs to 12 residues. Germline V gives CDR1 SGHDN, CDR2 FVKESK. CDR3 in DNA: TGTGCCAGCAGCCTCGGGGATTATGGCTACACCTTC. Residues: CASSLGDYGYTF.

V is TRBV7-2 and J is TRBJ2-3; D remains ambiguous. Germline V gene lookup returns CDR1 SGHTA and CDR2 FQGNSA. The CDR3 has 13 residues. The V end was cut by 4 bases, the J end by 4 bases, with 9 bases between. CDR3 in amino acids: CASSSNSADTQYF. Written as DNA, the CDR3 is TGTGCCAGCAGCTCCAATTCGGCAGATACGCAGTATTTT.

The chain couples TRBV30 to TRBJ2-7; 15 bases align to TRBD2. V shed 2 bases, J shed 6 bases, and the junction held 5 bases outside the gene matches. Germline CDR1 reads GTSNPN; CDR2 reads SVGIG (reference sequence). This CDR3 region has 15 residues. CDR3 in amino acids: CAWSLLGLAGGEQYF. The DNA for the CDR3 is TGTGCCTGGAGTTTACTGGGACTAGCGGGAGGCGAGCAGTACTTC.

The sample holds one count of this clone. V usage is TRBV27 and J usage is TRBJ2-7, with 9 bases matching TRBD1. V gave up 3 bases and J gave up 5 bases; unmatched junction bases: 8. Germline V gene data show CDR1 as MNHEY and CDR2 as SMNVEV (reference sequence). This CDR3 is 15 amino acids long. CDR3 amino acids: CASSFDRGLLNEQYF. CDR3 sequence (DNA): TGTGCCAGCAGTTTCGACAGGGGGTTATTAAACGAGCAGTACTTC.

The rearrangement uses TRBV7-2 and TRBJ2-7; D may be TRBD2 (6 bases). The CDR3 loop spans 15 amino acids. Germline V CDR1 and CDR2: SGHTA, FQGNSA. Trimming removed 5 bases at V and 0 bases at J, with 14 bases between. CDR3 amino acids: CASSRHAAGSYEQYF. DNA for the CDR3: TGTGCCAGCAGCCGTCACGCAGCGGGCTCCTACGAGCAGTACTTC.

The CDR3 sequence is CASSHRDSNQPQHF. In nucleotides, the CDR3 is TGTGCCAGCAGCCACCGGGACAGCAATCAGCCCCAGCATTTT. J is TRBJ1-5 and V is TRBV9; TRBD1 is a possible D gene (5 bases). Trimming cost V 4 bases and J 1 base, with 9 bases left between them. The CDR3 contains 14 residues. CDR1 and CDR2 (germline): SGDLS, YYNGEE. Combining the CDR3 with reference TRBV9 and TRBJ1-5 gives the whole variable domain DSGVTQTPKHLITATGQRVTLRCSPRSGDLSVYWYQQSLDQGLQFLIQYYNGEERAKGNILERFSAQQFPDLHSELNLSSLELGDSALYFCASSHRDSNQPQHFGDGTRLSIL.

The chain uses TRBV10-3 and TRBJ2-7; the D gene is possibly TRBD2 (7 bases). There are 12 residues in the CDR3. Germline V gene data show CDR1 as ENHRY and CDR2 as SYGVKD. V was cut by 5 bases and J by 7 bases, with 12 bases left in between. DNA for the CDR3: TGTGCCATCAGTCCAGGGGAGGGGGAGCAGTACTTC. It specifies CAISPGEGEQYF.

This chain links TRBV29-1 with TRBJ2-5, with D tentatively TRBD1 (5 bases). CDR1 and CDR2 from the germline V gene are SQVTM and ANQGSEA. V was shortened by 4 bases and J by 2 bases, with 8 bases between the two germline ends. The CDR3 sequence is 12 residues long. CDR3 loop: CSVGRQQETQYF. In DNA form, the CDR3 reads TGCAGCGTTGGGAGACAGCAAGAGACCCAGTACTTC.

The J gene is TRBJ2-2, the V gene TRBV5-1; D unresolved. The germline V gene has CDR1 SGHRS and CDR2 YFSETQ. The CDR3 is 16 residues long. V shed 2 bases and J shed 3 bases, with 14 bases lying between them. The CDR3 loop reads CASSLTGPAHTGELFF. CDR3 bases: TGCGCCAGCAGCTTAACCGGGCCCGCTCACACCGGGGAGCTGTTTTTT.

This clone has a handful of counts. This rearrangement joins TRBV11-2 to TRBJ2-7, with a weak D call TRBD2 (5 bases). The CDR3 runs 15 residues. Per the germline V gene, CDR1 is SGHAT and CDR2 is FQNNGV. Trimming shortened V by 0 bases and J by 6 bases, and 15 bases separated the two germline ends. For the CDR3, the DNA is TGTGCCAGCAGCTTAGATCCTGGGAGTTCTGTCGAGCAGTACTTC. Translated: CASSLDPGSSVEQYF.

This chain uses TRBV27 with TRBJ1-5, with a weak D call TRBD1 (5 bases). V lost 0 bases and J lost 9, with 9 bases in between. CDR3 size: 13 residues. CDR1 is MNHEY and CDR2 is SMNVEV in the germline V gene (reference sequence). The CDR3 nucleotides are TGTGCCAGCAGTTTATCGGGCGACAGGCCCCAGCATTTT. It is translated as CASSLSGDRPQHF.

This chain links TRBV7-2 with TRBJ1-1; D not certain. Germline lookup yields CDR1 SGHTA and CDR2 FQGNSA. The CDR3 totals 14 residues. V was cut by 2 bases and J by 0 bases, with 7 bases left in between. CDR3 sequence: CASSLQELNTEAFF. CDR3 coding DNA: TGTGCCAGCAGCTTACAGGAATTGAACACTGAAGCTTTCTTT.

The chain couples TRBV7-6 to TRBJ1-1, with 9 positions matching TRBD1. Germline loops: CDR1 SGHVS, CDR2 FNYEAQ. V lost 5 bases to trimming and J lost 5 bases; unmatched junction nucleotides: 9. The CDR3 consists of 15 residues. CDR3 residues: CASSRHRGQKTEAFF. CDR3 bases: TGTGCCAGCAGCCGGCACAGGGGGCAAAAGACTGAAGCTTTCTTT. Drawing the rest from reference TRBV7-6 and TRBJ1-1, the complete variable domain is GAGVSQSPRYKVTKRGQDVALRCDPISGHVSLYWYRQALGQGPEFLTYFNYEAQQDKSGLPNDRFSAERPEGSISTLTIQRTEQRDSAMYRCASSRHRGQKTEAFFGQGTRLTVV.

The CDR3 region has the DNA TGTGCCAGCAGCTCACCGGGACTAGCGGGAGGGCCGGGTGAGCAGTTCTTC. Amino acids: CASSSPGLAGGPGEQFF. The chain is built from TRBV5-8 and TRBJ2-1; 16 bases fit TRBD2. Trimming at V came to 3 bases and at J to 9 bases, leaving 9 bases not matched to a gene. Germline values: CDR1 SGHTS, CDR2 YDEGEE. The CDR3 has 17 residues.

The rearrangement links TRBV7-8 to TRBJ2-6, with D hard to call. V was trimmed by 4 bases and J by 0 bases, leaving 7 bases between them. The length of the CDR3 is 15 residues. Germline V gene lookup returns CDR1 SGHVS and CDR2 FQNEAQ. The CDR3 protein is CASSSVFSGANVLTF. CDR3 in DNA: TGTGCCAGCAGCTCGGTCTTCTCTGGGGCCAACGTCCTGACTTTC.

J is TRBJ2-1 and V is TRBV6-6; possibly TRBD2 for D (5 bases). The V gene's germline CDR1 is MNHNY and CDR2 SVGAGI (reference sequence). The CDR3 extends over 15 amino acids. V lost 6 bases to trimming and J lost 8 bases, with 20 bases between them. CDR3 DNA: TGTGCCAGCAGCTCGCTAGCACGAGAGGCCGATGAGCAGTTCTTC. Translation: CASSSLAREADEQFF.

The chain joins TRBV5-1 to TRBJ2-5, with D hard to call. Germline V gives CDR1 SGHRS, CDR2 YFSETQ. Trimming removed 0 bases from V and 0 bases from J, with 9 bases in between. CDR3 length equals 15 residues. In DNA, the CDR3 is TGCGCCAGCAGCTTGGGACCGAACAACCAAGAGACCCAGTACTTC. Translating gives CASSLGPNNQETQYF.

The chain has TRBV4-3 and TRBJ2-7; TRBD1 might be the D (6 bases). Per the germline V gene, CDR1 is LGHNA and CDR2 is YSLEER. The V end lost 2 bases, the J end lost 6 bases, and 11 bases lay between the germline ends. The CDR3 length is 13 residues. In DNA, the CDR3 is TGCGCCAGCAGCCAATCAGGGGCAGCCGAGCAGTACTTC. This translates into CASSQSGAAEQYF.

A note on this clone: Other DNA sequences in this specimen translate into the identical CDR3. This sequence joins TRBV7-9 and TRBJ2-7; D assignment may be TRBD1 or TRBD2 (5 bases each). There are 12 residues in the CDR3. Germline lookup yields CDR1 SEHNR and CDR2 FQNEAQ (reference sequence). Trimming removed 3 bases at V and 5 bases at J, with 8 bases between. The CDR3 DNA reads as TGTGCCAGCAGCTTGGGACCTCACGAGCAGTACTTC. Residues: CASSLGPHEQYF.

This chain uses TRBV10-3 with TRBJ2-1, with 9 bases fitting TRBD2. CDR1 and CDR2 from the germline V gene are ENHRY and SYGVKD. The CDR3 extends over 15 amino acids. Unmatched junction bases numbered 2, after V lost 4 bases and J lost 1 base. The CDR3, as DNA: TGTGCCATCAGTGTGACTAGCGGATCCTACAATGAGCAGTTCTTC. Translating gives CAISVTSGSYNEQFF.

V is TRBV4-2 and J is TRBJ1-4; D might be TRBD1 (5 bases). The V end was cut by 0 bases, the J end by 0 bases, with 14 bases between. Germline CDR1 reads LGHNA; CDR2 reads YNFKEQ. This CDR3 has 18 amino acids. For the CDR3, the DNA is TGTGCCAGCAGCCAAGATCGGGGGGGACTTGCAACTAATGAAAAACTGTTTTTT. This encodes CASSQDRGGLATNEKLFF.

The count of this clone is one. This sequence joins TRBV10-2 and TRBJ1-1; maybe TRBD1 (5 bases). Germline CDR1 is WSHSY and CDR2 is SAAADI. The CDR3 loop spans 15 amino acids. Trimming removed 6 bases from V and 3 bases from J, with 17 bases in between. In DNA, the CDR3 is TGCGCCAGCAGGGTCACATATGGGGACGACACTGAAGCTTTCTTT. Translated: CASRVTYGDDTEAFF.

This clone was observed a handful of times. The J gene is TRBJ2-1, the V gene TRBV25-1; TRBD2 matches at 7 bases. Germline values: CDR1 MGHDK, CDR2 SYGVNS. This CDR3 comprises 17 residues. Trimming at V came to 2 bases and at J to 4 bases, leaving 11 bases not matched to a gene. The CDR3 here is CASSEERAREGYNEQFF. In DNA form, the CDR3 reads TGTGCCAGCAGTGAAGAGCGGGCGAGGGAGGGGTACAATGAGCAGTTCTTC. The full variable domain, with the rest looked up from reference TRBV25-1 and TRBJ2-1, is EADIYQTPRYLVIGTGKKITLECSQTMGHDKMYWYQQDPGMELHLIHYSYGVNSTEKGDLSSESTVSRIRTEHFPLTLESARPSHTSQYLCASSEERAREGYNEQFFGPGTRLTVL.

This clone was seen only once. The CDR3 reads CASSVKQGPTYEQYF. CDR3 nucleotides: TGTGCCAGCAGTGTTAAGCAGGGTCCTACCTACGAGCAGTACTTC. V usage is TRBV2 and J usage is TRBJ2-7; D possibly corresponds to TRBD1 (5 bases). This CDR3 region has 15 residues. The V gene lost 4 bases and the J gene lost 2 bases, with 15 bases spanning the gap. The germline gives CDR1 SNHLY, CDR2 FYNNEI.